This T cell receptor beta chain was profiled in a study of blood T cell repertoires in COVID-19. Original analysis: Amplifying reference gene primers gave estimates of nucleated cell counts. The repertoire was sequenced with immunoSEQ multiplex PCR; TCRdb's copy has only in-frame clones and lacks some. That table furnishes V, J and clone size, whereas the DNA furnished D and trimming. The table has more than 200,000 clones, around four fifths seen once; the top ten hold about 2.5%. Trimming left V 0 bases short and J 3 bases short, with 12 bases between. Germline V gene lookup returns CDR1 SGHRS and CDR2 YFSETQ. This CDR3 contains 15 residues.

This receptor was obtained from a woman in her 70s with active or convalescent COVID-19. V and J are TRBV5-1 and TRBJ1-1; TRBD1 might be the D (5 bases). Material: peripheral blood. As DNA, the CDR3 is TGCGCCAGCAGCTTGGATCCGGGGACTTACACTGAAGCTTTCTTT. Translating gives CASSLDPGTYTEAFF. The entire variable domain, with the rest obtained from reference TRBV5-1 and TRBJ1-1, is as follows: KAGVTQTPRYLIKTRGQQVTLSCSPISGHRSVSWYQQTPGQGLQFLFEYFSETQRNKGNFPGRFSGRQFSNSRSEMNVSTLELGDSALYLCASSLDPGTYTEAFFGQGTRLTVV.